Listed below are T cell receptor beta chains from one sample, sequenced in a study of blood T cell repertoires in COVID-19. Assay: immunoSEQ multiplex PCR; the TCRdb copy retains only in-frame clones and omits some. The sample lists some 220,000 clones, about 86% occurring once. The source material was peripheral blood. Every receptor here comes from a woman aged 30 to 39 who had recovered from COVID-19. Both conserved end residues are part of each CDR3. Fields, in order: clone size, V gene, CDR3 length, J gene, D gene, CDR3 protein, CDR3 DNA. D genes are given only for firm matches. Only part of the rows carry a size: once, few, many, or a class if the clone is expanded.

clone size: NA; V gene: TRBV11-2; CDR3 length: 14; J gene: TRBJ2-7; D gene: NA; CDR3 protein: CASSLWQGHYEQYF; CDR3 DNA: TGTGCCAGCAGCTTATGGCAGGGACACTACGAGCAGTACTTC
clone size: NA; V gene: TRBV9; CDR3 length: 14; J gene: TRBJ2-3; D gene: NA; CDR3 protein: CASSSGTPTDTQYF; CDR3 DNA: TGTGCCAGCAGCTCCGGGACACCCACAGATACGCAGTATTTT
clone size: NA; V gene: TRBV7-3; CDR3 length: 15; J gene: TRBJ1-1; D gene: NA; CDR3 protein: CASSLLGGTNTEAFF; CDR3 DNA: TGTGCCAGCAGCCTCCTAGGAGGGACGAACACTGAAGCTTTCTTT
clone size: NA; V gene: TRBV24-1; CDR3 length: 16; J gene: TRBJ2-2; D gene: NA; CDR3 protein: CATSDLRGKGTGELFF; CDR3 DNA: TGTGCCACCAGTGATTTGCGGGGGAAGGGAACCGGGGAGCTGTTTTTT
clone size: NA; V gene: TRBV5-1; CDR3 length: 15; J gene: TRBJ2-7; D gene: TRBD2; CDR3 protein: CASSLSGGQSDEQYF; CDR3 DNA: TGCGCCAGCAGCTTGTCGGGGGGGCAGAGCGACGAGCAGTACTTC
clone size: few; V gene: TRBV4-2; CDR3 length: 13; J gene: TRBJ1-6; D gene: NA; CDR3 protein: CASSQDLNSPLHF; CDR3 DNA: TGTGCCAGCAGCCAAGATCTAAATTCACCCCTCCACTTT
clone size: NA; V gene: TRBV6-4; CDR3 length: 15; J gene: TRBJ1-2; D gene: TRBD1; CDR3 protein: CASSEEGTGGHGYTF; CDR3 DNA: TGTGCCAGCAGTGAAGAAGGGACAGGGGGGCATGGCTACACCTTC
clone size: NA; V gene: TRBV19; CDR3 length: 14; J gene: TRBJ2-2; D gene: NA; CDR3 protein: CASSISQGPGELFF; CDR3 DNA: TGTGCCAGTAGTATAAGTCAGGGGCCCGGGGAGCTGTTTTTT
clone size: few; V gene: TRBV20-1; CDR3 length: 11; J gene: TRBJ1-2; D gene: NA; CDR3 protein: CSAQYSYGYTF; CDR3 DNA: TGCAGTGCTCAGTACAGCTATGGCTACACCTTC
clone size: NA; V gene: TRBV30; CDR3 length: 14; J gene: TRBJ2-1; D gene: TRBD1; CDR3 protein: CAWSTGTGDYEQFF; CDR3 DNA: TGTGCCTGGAGTACCGGGACAGGGGACTATGAGCAGTTCTTC
clone size: NA; V gene: TRBV10-3; CDR3 length: 17; J gene: TRBJ2-7; D gene: TRBD1; CDR3 protein: CAISEETGHYNSYEQYF; CDR3 DNA: TGTGCCATCAGTGAAGAGACAGGGCATTACAACTCCTACGAGCAGTACTTC
clone size: NA; V gene: TRBV5-1; CDR3 length: 14; J gene: TRBJ2-1; D gene: NA; CDR3 protein: CASSFSGTDNEQFF; CDR3 DNA: TGCGCCAGCAGTTTTTCGGGGACTGACAATGAGCAGTTCTTC
clone size: NA; V gene: TRBV27; CDR3 length: 16; J gene: TRBJ1-6; D gene: NA; CDR3 protein: CASSLSSRGISSPLHF; CDR3 DNA: TGTGCCAGCAGTTTATCGAGTCGAGGGATAAGTTCACCCCTCCACTTT
clone size: few; V gene: TRBV9; CDR3 length: 14; J gene: TRBJ1-6; D gene: NA; CDR3 protein: CASSQVPENSPLHF; CDR3 DNA: TGTGCCAGCAGCCAGGTCCCCGAGAATTCACCCCTCCACTTT
clone size: NA; V gene: TRBV19; CDR3 length: 18; J gene: TRBJ2-7; D gene: TRBD2; CDR3 protein: CASSIDLPGLAGGYEQYF; CDR3 DNA: TGTGCCAGTAGTATAGATCTCCCGGGACTAGCGGGAGGCTACGAGCAGTACTTC
clone size: NA; V gene: TRBV6-5; CDR3 length: 13; J gene: TRBJ2-4; D gene: NA; CDR3 protein: CASSRTDSGIQYF; CDR3 DNA: TGTGCCAGCAGTCGGACGGATTCGGGGATTCAGTACTTC
clone size: NA; V gene: TRBV30; CDR3 length: 18; J gene: TRBJ2-2; D gene: TRBD2; CDR3 protein: CAWSGSSGRWGDTGELFF; CDR3 DNA: TGTGCCTGGAGTGGGTCTAGCGGGAGGTGGGGGGACACCGGGGAGCTGTTTTTT
clone size: NA; V gene: TRBV10-1; CDR3 length: 16; J gene: TRBJ2-1; D gene: TRBD2; CDR3 protein: CASSETGTSRYNEQFF; CDR3 DNA: TGCGCCAGCAGTGAAACTGGGACTAGCAGATACAATGAGCAGTTCTTC
clone size: NA; V gene: TRBV9; CDR3 length: 15; J gene: TRBJ2-7; D gene: TRBD2; CDR3 protein: CASSWREGGPYEQYF; CDR3 DNA: TGTGCCAGCAGCTGGCGGGAGGGAGGGCCCTACGAGCAGTACTTC
clone size: NA; V gene: TRBV19; CDR3 length: 15; J gene: TRBJ2-3; D gene: TRBD2; CDR3 protein: CASSWMSGTGDTQYF; CDR3 DNA: TGTGCCAGTAGTTGGATGAGCGGGACGGGAGATACGCAGTATTTT
clone size: NA; V gene: TRBV28; CDR3 length: 13; J gene: TRBJ2-7; D gene: TRBD2; CDR3 protein: CATGGRSWGEQYF; CDR3 DNA: TGTGCCACCGGCGGGAGATCCTGGGGGGAGCAGTACTTC
clone size: NA; V gene: TRBV5-4; CDR3 length: 16; J gene: TRBJ2-7; D gene: NA; CDR3 protein: CASSLGRGLSSYEQYF; CDR3 DNA: TGTGCCAGCAGCTTGGGAAGGGGACTGAGCTCCTACGAGCAGTACTTC
clone size: NA; V gene: TRBV27; CDR3 length: 16; J gene: TRBJ2-7; D gene: NA; CDR3 protein: CASSSGVGIMINEQYF; CDR3 DNA: TGTGCCAGCAGTTCAGGGGTCGGGATAATGATTAACGAGCAGTACTTC
clone size: NA; V gene: TRBV9; CDR3 length: 15; J gene: TRBJ2-7; D gene: TRBD2; CDR3 protein: CASSASGLAGDEQYF; CDR3 DNA: TGTGCCAGCAGCGCATCGGGACTAGCGGGAGACGAGCAGTACTTC
clone size: NA; V gene: TRBV28; CDR3 length: 16; J gene: TRBJ1-4; D gene: TRBD1; CDR3 protein: CASSLTGGESNEKLFF; CDR3 DNA: TGTGCCAGCAGTTTAACAGGGGGGGAGTCTAATGAAAAACTGTTTTTT
clone size: NA; V gene: TRBV28; CDR3 length: 16; J gene: TRBJ1-6; D gene: NA; CDR3 protein: CASSPDRRPVNSPLHF; CDR3 DNA: TGTGCCAGCAGTCCTGACAGGAGACCCGTTAATTCACCCCTCCACTTT
clone size: NA; V gene: TRBV10-1; CDR3 length: 13; J gene: TRBJ1-6; D gene: NA; CDR3 protein: CASSVDRRSPLHF; CDR3 DNA: TGCGCCAGCAGTGTAGACCGGAGATCACCCCTCCACTTT
clone size: NA; V gene: TRBV19; CDR3 length: 17; J gene: TRBJ2-1; D gene: NA; CDR3 protein: CASQNHRDSAFKAEQFF; CDR3 DNA: TGTGCCAGCCAGAATCACCGGGACTCAGCATTCAAAGCTGAGCAGTTCTTC
clone size: few; V gene: TRBV3-1/TRBV3-2; CDR3 length: 17; J gene: TRBJ2-7; D gene: TRBD2; CDR3 protein: CASSHRPSGRAGFEQYF; CDR3 DNA: TGTGCCAGCAGCCATAGGCCTAGCGGGAGGGCCGGTTTCGAGCAGTACTTC
clone size: NA; V gene: TRBV9; CDR3 length: 16; J gene: TRBJ1-1; D gene: NA; CDR3 protein: CASSVGAGGKNTEAFF; CDR3 DNA: TGTGCCAGCAGCGTAGGGGCCGGGGGAAAGAACACTGAAGCTTTCTTT
clone size: NA; V gene: TRBV25-1; CDR3 length: 15; J gene: TRBJ2-7; D gene: NA; CDR3 protein: CASSVQRAESYEQYF; CDR3 DNA: TGTGCCAGCAGTGTCCAGAGGGCAGAGAGCTACGAGCAGTACTTC
clone size: NA; V gene: TRBV5-8; CDR3 length: 16; J gene: TRBJ1-1; D gene: NA; CDR3 protein: CASSLGQGRVNTEAFF; CDR3 DNA: TGTGCCAGCAGCTTGGGGCAGGGCAGGGTGAACACTGAAGCTTTCTTT
clone size: NA; V gene: TRBV18; CDR3 length: 14; J gene: TRBJ2-4; D gene: TRBD1; CDR3 protein: CASSTGQGENIQYF; CDR3 DNA: TGTGCCAGCTCAACGGGACAGGGGGAAAACATTCAGTACTTC
clone size: NA; V gene: TRBV7-3; CDR3 length: 20; J gene: TRBJ2-3; D gene: NA; CDR3 protein: CASSLRWGGQGDTSTDTQYF; CDR3 DNA: TGTGCCAGCAGCCTACGCTGGGGCGGCCAAGGGGATACTAGCACAGATACGCAGTATTTT
clone size: NA; V gene: TRBV5-1; CDR3 length: 14; J gene: TRBJ2-5; D gene: TRBD1; CDR3 protein: CASSFAGGEETQYF; CDR3 DNA: TGCGCCAGCAGCTTTGCAGGGGGCGAAGAGACCCAGTACTTC
clone size: NA; V gene: TRBV29-1; CDR3 length: 19; J gene: TRBJ2-2; D gene: TRBD1; CDR3 protein: CSVLGTDVKPIANTGELFF; CDR3 DNA: TGCAGCGTTCTCGGGACAGATGTTAAGCCCATCGCGAACACCGGGGAGCTGTTTTTT